This T cell receptor beta chain was sequenced for a study of T-cell memory formation after mild COVID-19. One entry per CDR3 protein, called by TCRdb with MiXCR from the 5' RACE reads. The sample gives 300,000 to 400,000 distinct CDR3 sequences, 28% of which show up once; approximately 13% is in the top ten. Study outcomes and limitations: Pre-infection memory already had some responding clones, implying cross-reactive memory joined.

This clonotype was detected only a few times. Its antigen is as yet unknown. This CDR3 is 11 amino acids long. V was shortened by 6 bases and J by 8 bases, with 11 bases between the two germline ends. Germline V gene data show CDR1 as MDHEN and CDR2 as SYDVKM. The chain carries TRBV28 and TRBJ2-7, with D possibly being TRBD1 (5 bases). The clonotype was recovered from an adult woman who had mild COVID-19 (a few samples of this study predate the infection). Cell type and time point are not known. The sample was PBMCs or a T cell subset sorted from them (not recorded which). In DNA, the CDR3 is TGTGCCAGCAGCCCAGGGATCCAGCAGTACTTC. Protein: CASSPGIQQYF.